This TCR beta chain was recovered during a study of cytomegalovirus exposure and HLA in healthy donors. Overall study: Earlier results showed 117 million unique TCR beta sequences derived from roughly 190 million T cells. Points from the study as a whole: Several of the most significant clusters appeared linked to common viral pathogens, based on a later analysis. What was likely a sequencing artifact was a cluster of highly shared sequence variants.

In regard to this clone: Its antigen is unknown.

Primers included in the PCR were 60 Vbeta and 13 Jbeta primers. In the source study's methods: In a later analysis, of approximately 81 million unique beta chains, roughly 9.9 million appeared in at least two donors. Assay used: immunoSEQ multiplex PCR; TCRdb lists only in-frame clones, some missing. The V and J calls and clone size were taken over from that table, and D and trimming were inferred from the DNA. The data show approximately 140,000 clones, around 78% seen once. The V end lost 2 bases, the J end lost 0 bases, and 11 bases lay between the germline ends. The CDR3 extends over 16 amino acids. CDR1 and CDR2 from the germline V gene are SNHLY and FYNNEI.

The source is a male donor in good health and CMV-seronegative. The gene calls are TRBV2 and TRBJ1-3; no firm D call. The material sequenced was PBMCs. The CDR3 coding sequence is TGTGCCAGCAGTGAACGGTCCGGGTACTCTGGAAACACCATATATTTT. This gives the protein CASSERSGYSGNTIYF.